The source of this T cell receptor beta chain is a study of T cell changes during pregnancy in multiple sclerosis. This clone was observed a single time. The germline V gene has CDR1 SGHTA and CDR2 FQGNSA. V was pared by 3 bases and J by 6 bases, with 4 bases of the junction left unmatched. The length of the CDR3 is 15 residues. Some clones are missing from TCRdb's copy, which holds only in-frame ones; the method was immunoSEQ multiplex PCR. The data contain about 97,000 clones, 90% of them singletons. V is TRBV7-2 and J is TRBJ2-3, with 12 bases that match TRBD2. Sample: peripheral blood, taken in the second trimester of pregnancy. This sequence originates from a female donor in good health, enrolled as a control in a pregnancy study. The CDR3 here is CASSFLAGGPDTQYF. Here the CDR3 DNA reads TGTGCCAGCAGCTTCCTAGCGGGAGGGCCGGATACGCAGTATTTT. The complete variable domain, with remaining parts taken from reference TRBV7-2 and TRBJ2-3, reads GAGVSQSPSNKVTEKGKDVELRCDPISGHTALYWYRQSLGQGLEFLIYFQGNSAPDKSGLPSDRFSAERTGGSVSTLTIQRTQQEDSAVYLCASSFLAGGPDTQYFGPGTRLTVL.